This entry lists 18 T cell receptor beta chains sequenced from one sample in a study of shared clonotypes between healthy human individuals. Measured with immunoSEQ multiplex PCR; TCRdb has only the in-frame clones, and not every one. The sample has roughly 1.5 million clones, 98% seen once. The sample comprised naive CD4+ T cells sorted from blood. The subset here: CD45RA+ positively selected. All receptors derive from a man aged 25 to 40 in good health.

The CDR3 sequence is CASSQGHRDVPLPPNEQYF. CDR3 sequence (DNA): TGTGCCAGCAGCCAAGGCCACCGGGACGTTCCTTTACCGCCGAACGAGCAGTACTTC. The chain combines TRBV14 with TRBJ2-7, with D perhaps being TRBD1 or TRBD2 (5 bases each). CDR3 size: 19 residues. Germline V lookup: CDR1 SGHDN, CDR2 FVKESK. Trimming stripped 1 base from V and 5 bases from J, with 27 bases between.

The chain carries TRBV29-1 and TRBJ2-2; D may correspond to TRBD1 or TRBD2 (5 bases each). Germline V lookup: CDR1 SQVTM, CDR2 ANQGSEA. V was cut by 4 bases and J by 6 bases, with 15 bases left in between. CDR3 length: 14 residues. The CDR3 loop reads CSVAMRVGAGELFF. The CDR3 bases are TGCAGCGTTGCGATGAGAGTGGGGGCCGGGGAGCTGTTTTTT.

The V and J genes are TRBV27 and TRBJ2-5; possible D gene TRBD1, 5 bases. The germline CDR1 and CDR2 sequences are MNHEY and SMNVEV (reference sequence). V was cut by 4 bases and J by 4 bases, with 13 bases left in between. The CDR3 runs to 14 residues. This CDR3 is CASSSAGIGETQYF. CDR3 in DNA: TGTGCCAGCAGTTCTGCAGGGATCGGAGAGACCCAGTACTTC.

The CDR3 DNA reads as TGTGCCAGCAGCTTAGCTAACGCGGGAGGGCTGTACGAGCAGTACTTC. This gives the protein CASSLANAGGLYEQYF. The chain has TRBV7-2 and TRBJ2-7, with 9 bases fitting TRBD2. The CDR3 contains 16 residues. Trimming removed 0 bases from V and 4 bases from J; junction bases left unmatched: 7. Germline CDR1 is SGHTA and CDR2 is FQGNSA.

The chain joins TRBV7-3 to TRBJ2-5; TRBD1 aligns across 9 bases. CDR1 is SGHTA and CDR2 is FQGTGA in the germline V gene. This CDR3 has 16 residues. V was clipped by 4 bases and J by 5 bases; unmatched bases: 11. The CDR3 protein is CASSSTGTGSWETQYF. CDR3 DNA sequence: TGTGCCAGCAGCTCAACCGGGACAGGGAGTTGGGAGACCCAGTACTTC. Based on the CDR3 plus reference TRBV7-3 and TRBJ2-5, the full variable domain is GAGVSQTPSNKVTEKGKYVELRCDPISGHTALYWYRQSLGQGPEFLIYFQGTGAADDSGLPNDRFFAVRPEGSVSTLKIQRTERGDSAVYLCASSSTGTGSWETQYFGPGTRLLVL.

The genes are TRBV6-5 and TRBJ2-1; 9 bases match TRBD2. Germline CDR1 and CDR2: MNHEY and SVGAGI. The CDR3 has 15 amino acids. V lost 5 bases to trimming and J lost 6 bases; unmatched junction nucleotides: 8. CDR3 DNA: TGTGCCAGCAGTCGATCGACTAGCGGTCTCAATGAGCAGTTCTTC. Its protein product is CASSRSTSGLNEQFF.

The chain recombines TRBV7-9 with TRBJ2-7, with 7 bases fitting TRBD1. The germline V gene has CDR1 SEHNR and CDR2 FQNEAQ (reference sequence). This CDR3 has 15 amino acids. The trim removed 6 bases at V and 3 bases at J, leaving 11 bases unmatched. CDR3 region: CASSSDRAIRYEQYF. The CDR3 DNA sequence: TGTGCCAGCAGTTCTGACAGGGCGATACGCTACGAGCAGTACTTC. The full variable domain, completed using reference TRBV7-9 and TRBJ2-7, is DTGVSQNPRHKITKRGQNVTFRCDPISEHNRLYWYRQTLGQGPEFLTYFQNEAQLEKSRLLSDRFSAERPKGSFSTLEIQRTEQGDSAMYLCASSSDRAIRYEQYFGPGTRLTVT.

This clone has only one observation. The J gene is TRBJ2-5, the V gene TRBV19; 9 bases map to TRBD2. This CDR3 comprises 16 residues. CDR1 is LNHDA, CDR2 SQIVND, per germline (reference sequence). With V trimmed by 3 bases and J by 2 bases, 7 bases remained unmatched. CDR3 sequence reads: CASSISPLAGQETQYF. In DNA form, the CDR3 reads TGTGCCAGTAGTATCTCCCCCCTAGCGGGACAAGAGACCCAGTACTTC.

The chain links TRBV7-6 to TRBJ1-2; TRBD1 is a possible D gene (6 bases). The V end lost 5 bases, the J end lost 1 base, and 26 bases lay between the germline ends. CDR1 SGHVS and CDR2 FNYEAQ come from the germline V gene. The CDR3 length is 19 residues. The DNA for the CDR3 is TGTGCCAGCAGCCCTCCGGGGGCAGGGTCCGAGACCTTTAACTATGGCTACACCTTC. The encoded protein is CASSPPGAGSETFNYGYTF.

Details on this clone: The sample contains more than one DNA sequence encoding this CDR3. The chain links TRBV9 to TRBJ2-3, with a tentative D call TRBD2 (5 bases). CDR1 and CDR2 (germline): SGDLS, YYNGEE. V was cut by 0 bases and J by 3 bases, with 11 bases left in between. The CDR3 sequence is 15 residues long. CDR3 nucleotide sequence: TGTGCCAGCAGCGTAGGGACTGTTGTGACAGATACGCAGTATTTT. Translation gives CASSVGTVVTDTQYF.

In the case of this clone: At the DNA level, this CDR3 is encoded by other sequences in the same sample as well. V is TRBV7-2 and J is TRBJ2-3; D call uncertain. Germline V lookup: CDR1 SGHTA, CDR2 FQGNSA. CDR3 length equals 11 residues. V lost 5 bases to trimming and J lost 5 bases, with 5 bases between them. The CDR3 sequence: CASSPRDTQYF. The DNA for the CDR3 is TGTGCCAGCAGCCCAAGAGATACGCAGTATTTT.

CDR3 loop: CASSLKGLLSTDTQYF. In nucleotides, the CDR3 is TGTGCCAGCAGCTTAAAGGGACTACTGAGCACAGATACGCAGTATTTT. The rearrangement uses TRBV7-2 and TRBJ2-3; 7 bases map to TRBD2. Looked up from germline, CDR1 is SGHTA and CDR2 is FQGNSA. This CDR3 is 16 amino acids long. The trim removed 2 bases at V and 0 bases at J, leaving 5 bases unmatched. The complete variable domain, with remaining parts taken from reference TRBV7-2 and TRBJ2-3, reads GAGVSQSPSNKVTEKGKDVELRCDPISGHTALYWYRQSLGQGLEFLIYFQGNSAPDKSGLPSDRFSAERTGGSVSTLTIQRTQQEDSAVYLCASSLKGLLSTDTQYFGPGTRLTVL.

The J gene is TRBJ1-5, the V gene TRBV18, with 7 bases aligning to TRBD1. The length of the CDR3 is 15 residues. J was trimmed by 2 bases and V by 3 bases; bases with no gene match: 4. CDR1 and CDR2 from the germline V gene are KGHSH and LQKENI. CDR3 in amino acids: CASSPQTGGNQPQHF. CDR3 DNA sequence: TGTGCCAGCTCACCGCAAACAGGGGGCAATCAGCCCCAGCATTTT.

This chain joins TRBV19 and TRBJ1-1; possible D gene TRBD1, 6 bases. The CDR3 is 15 residues long. Germline loops: CDR1 LNHDA, CDR2 SQIVND (reference sequence). V was shortened by 1 base and J by 1 base, with 10 bases between the two germline ends. CDR3 amino acids: CASSIGTGQNTEAFF. CDR3 bases: TGTGCCAGTAGTATAGGTACAGGGCAGAACACTGAAGCTTTCTTT. The full variable domain, its missing parts supplied by reference TRBV19 and TRBJ1-1, is DGGITQSPKYLFRKEGQNVTLSCEQNLNHDAMYWYRQDPGQGLRLIYYSQIVNDFQKGDIAEGYSVSREKKESFPLTVTSAQKNPTAFYLCASSIGTGQNTEAFFGQGTRLTVV.

This clone was detected once. The chain is built from TRBV9 and TRBJ2-1; 11 positions agree with TRBD1. V lost 0 bases, J lost 3 bases, and 2 bases stayed unmatched. The CDR3 consists of 16 residues. Germline V gives CDR1 SGDLS, CDR2 YYNGEE. CDR3 coding DNA: TGTGCCAGCAGCGTAGCTGGGACAGGGGGCTACAATGAGCAGTTCTTC. This encodes CASSVAGTGGYNEQFF. Full variable domain (missing parts from reference TRBV9 and TRBJ2-1): DSGVTQTPKHLITATGQRVTLRCSPRSGDLSVYWYQQSLDQGLQFLIQYYNGEERAKGNILERFSAQQFPDLHSELNLSSLELGDSALYFCASSVAGTGGYNEQFFGPGTRLTVL.

The chain links TRBV15 to TRBJ2-1; D gene unclear. V was shortened by 4 bases and J by 12 bases, with 13 bases between the two germline ends. CDR1 is LNHNV and CDR2 is YYDKDF in the germline V gene (reference sequence). The CDR3 totals 12 residues. The DNA of the CDR3 is TGTGCCACCAGCAAAATAGGGTTGGGGCAGTTCTTC. It specifies CATSKIGLGQFF.

This clone was counted once. This chain joins TRBV28 and TRBJ2-7, with 11 bases identical to TRBD1. The CDR3 is 15 amino acids. The J segment lost 2 bases and the V segment lost 6 bases, leaving 6 bases of the junction unmatched. Per the germline V gene, CDR1 is MDHEN and CDR2 is SYDVKM. In DNA, the CDR3 is TGTGCCAGCAGCGACCCGGGACAGGGGGCCTACGAGCAGTACTTC. Its protein is CASSDPGQGAYEQYF.

This clone was found once. The chain is built from TRBV14 and TRBJ1-1; tentatively, D is TRBD1 (5 bases). CDR1 SGHDN and CDR2 FVKESK come from the germline V gene. Trimming shortened V by 0 bases and J by 0 bases, and 11 bases separated the two germline ends. The CDR3 has 16 residues. The CDR3 sequence: CASSQDWARVNTEAFF. The CDR3 DNA reads as TGTGCCAGCAGCCAAGATTGGGCCAGGGTGAACACTGAAGCTTTCTTT.